The source of this TCR beta chain is a study of tumor and adjacent non-tumor tissue in lung cancer. Turning to the study itself: Patients were aged about 31 to 85, roughly 9 men and 4 to 6 women, stage I to III. Study-wide results and caveats: Top 100 clones took a larger repertoire share in normal lung. Compared with tumor, normal lung showed significantly lower TCR diversity.

RNA was extracted from bulk tissue without any cell sorting. Distant lung tissue was collected more than 3 cm away from the tumor edge. This clonotype was counted at least ten times. Its target is not known. Three rounds of nested PCR, following a modified ARM-PCR protocol, produced the TCRbeta library. Via MiXCR, TCRdb re-called the multiplex PCR reads, giving one row per CDR3 protein. The top ten clones hold over 35% of a sample with 60,000 to 85,000 distinct CDR3 sequences, 75% to 85% of them seen once. The CDR3 spans 20 residues. V shed 1 base, J shed 0 bases, and the junction held 11 bases outside the gene matches. The germline gives CDR1 SGHRS, CDR2 YFSETQ.

This sequence was found in a man between 60 and 70 years old with non-small cell lung cancer. The specimen sequenced was distant non-tumor lung tissue. The rearrangement joins TRBV5-1 to TRBJ2-7; 15 positions agree with TRBD2. CDR3 nucleotides: TGCGCCAGCAGCTTGAATGCAGGGACTAGCGGGAGGATAAGCTCCTACGAGCAGTACTTC. It is translated as CASSLNAGTSGRISSYEQYF.